These T cell receptor beta chains were read from a single sample in a study of cytomegalovirus exposure and HLA in healthy donors. Sequencing was performed with immunoSEQ multiplex PCR; in TCRdb, only in-frame clones are kept and a portion is missing. The sample records under 300,000 clones, 86% being singletons. The source material was PBMCs. The receptor set was obtained from a man aged 35-49 years in good health and CMV-seropositive. Both conserved end residues are part of each CDR3. A D gene is named only where the DNA matches it firmly. Size tells how often a clone was seen (once, few, many) or the class of an expanded clone, and some rows leave it out.

size	V	D	J	DNA	CDR3
few	TRBV29-1	TRBD1	TRBJ1-1	TGCAGCGTGGCCCGGGACAGGGGAGCTTTCTTT	CSVARDRGAFF
NA	TRBV11-2	TRBD1	TRBJ1-5	TGTGCCAGCAGCCGCGACAGGGATCAGCCCCAGCATTTT	CASSRDRDQPQHF
NA	TRBV28	NA	TRBJ2-3	TGTGCCAGCAGGCGCGGGAGCACAGATACGCAGTATTTT	CASRRGSTDTQYF
NA	TRBV19	TRBD1	TRBJ2-7	TGTGCCAGTAGGGCCGGGACAGATTCCTACGAGCAGTACTTC	CASRAGTDSYEQYF
NA	TRBV15	TRBD1	TRBJ1-4	TGTGCCACCAGCGGGCTTTCGGGACAGGGAGGGGAAAAACTGTTTTTT	CATSGLSGQGGEKLFF
NA	TRBV28	TRBD2	TRBJ2-5	TGTGCCAGCAACATTAGAGCGGGAGTAGAGACCCAGTACTTC	CASNIRAGVETQYF
NA	TRBV29-1	TRBD2	TRBJ2-7	TGCAGCGGCGGGAGGCTAGCGGGAGGGCCCTACGAGCAGTACTTC	CSGGRLAGGPYEQYF
once	TRBV7-9	TRBD2	TRBJ2-7	TGTGCCAGCAGCAAATCTAGCGGGAGGGCCCTCAACGAGCAGTACTTC	CASSKSSGRALNEQYF
NA	TRBV6-6	TRBD2	TRBJ2-3	TGTGCCAGCAGTCGCCCTAGCGGGAGCACAGATACGCAGTATTTT	CASSRPSGSTDTQYF
NA	TRBV5-1	NA	TRBJ1-1	TGCGCCAGCAGCCCGAGCGGGAACACTGAAGCTTTCTTT	CASSPSGNTEAFF
NA	TRBV4-1	NA	TRBJ2-2	TGCGCCAGCAGCCAAGATGTTGTAGGGACTGCTGGCGGGGAGCTGTTTTTT	CASSQDVVGTAGGELFF
NA	TRBV5-1	NA	TRBJ2-7	TGCGCCAGCAGCTTGGCGGGAGACGGCGGCGAGCAGTACTTC	CASSLAGDGGEQYF
NA	TRBV6-6	TRBD1	TRBJ2-5	TGTGCCAGCAGGCCCGGGACAGGGGGCGAAGAGACCCAGTACTTC	CASRPGTGGEETQYF